Listed below are T cell receptor beta chains from one sample, sequenced in a study of neurological immune-mediated disorders. MiXCR, applied by TCRdb to the 5' RACE reads, yields one record per CDR3 protein. The sample carries some 78,000 distinct CDR3 sequences, less than 5.5% recorded once. Sequencing used PBMCs. The receptors derive from a woman in her 30s with multiple sclerosis. The CDR3 runs from the conserved cysteine through the conserved F or W. A D gene is named only where the DNA matches it firmly. Expanded clones get a size class; other rows say once, few or many, or leave the size out.

J	size	D	V	CDR3	DNA
TRBJ1-1	many	TRBD1	TRBV12-3/TRBV12-4	CASSLTGTTEAFF	TGTGCCAGCAGTTTGACAGGGACCACTGAAGCTTTCTTT
TRBJ2-5	few	-	TRBV5-1	CASSLIPRGAETQYF	TGCGCCAGCAGCTTGATTCCTAGGGGCGCAGAGACCCAGTACTTC
TRBJ2-7	many	TRBD2	TRBV7-9	CASSLGGVGSEEQYF	TGTGCCAGCAGCTTGGGGGGGGTTGGGAGCGAGGAGCAGTACTTC
TRBJ2-1	few	-	TRBV20-1	CSAKGLVYEQFF	TGCAGTGCTAAGGGGTTGGTCTATGAGCAGTTCTTC
TRBJ2-2	many	TRBD2	TRBV10-1	CASSDPAGLAGVRTGELFF	TGCGCCAGCAGTGACCCTGCTGGACTAGCGGGAGTTCGGACCGGGGAGCTGTTTTTT
TRBJ1-5	few	-	TRBV15	CATSRDAFQPQHF	TGTGCCACCAGCAGAGATGCGTTCCAGCCCCAGCATTTT
TRBJ1-5	many	TRBD1	TRBV5-5	CASSLTDRGRQPQHF	TGTGCCAGCAGCTTGACGGACAGGGGGCGGCAGCCCCAGCATTTT
TRBJ2-3	many	-	TRBV2	CASNWETGGYPQYF	TGTGCCAGCAACTGGGAGACAGGAGGGTACCCGCAGTATTTT
TRBJ2-1	-	TRBD2	TRBV5-1	CASRDSGGSSYNEQFF	TGCGCCAGCAGGGATAGCGGGGGGAGCTCCTACAATGAGCAGTTCTTC
TRBJ2-2	many	-	TRBV7-9	CASSLASSAAGELFF	TGTGCCAGCAGCTTAGCGTCGAGTGCCGCCGGGGAGCTGTTTTTT
TRBJ2-5	many	TRBD2	TRBV2	CASSELLAKEETQYF	TGTGCCAGCAGTGAACTACTAGCGAAGGAAGAGACCCAGTACTTC
TRBJ1-5	many	-	TRBV7-2	CASSLVGQSNQPQHF	TGTGCCAGCAGCTTAGTGGGGCAGAGCAATCAGCCCCAGCATTTT
TRBJ1-2	many	TRBD1	TRBV12-3/TRBV12-4	CASSAQGLNYGYTF	TGTGCCAGCAGCGCACAGGGGCTTAACTATGGCTACACCTTC
TRBJ2-5	many	-	TRBV10-3	CAIRDLEETQYF	TGTGCCATCAGGGACCTGGAAGAGACCCAGTACTTC
TRBJ2-3	few	TRBD2	TRBV5-1	CASSLPGLASDTQYF	TGCGCCAGCAGCTTGCCGGGACTAGCGTCGGATACGCAGTATTTT
TRBJ1-2	few	-	TRBV12-3/TRBV12-4	CASSLAGGGNYGYTF	TGTGCCAGCAGTTTAGCCGGGGGCGGCAACTATGGCTACACCTTC
TRBJ2-2	-	-	TRBV5-1	CASSLEVVNTGELFF	TGCGCCAGCAGCTTGGAGGTAGTGAACACCGGGGAGCTGTTTTTT
TRBJ1-3	many	-	TRBV10-3	CAITTYPGNTIYF	TGTGCCATCACCACGTACCCTGGAAACACCATATATTTT
TRBJ2-2	-	TRBD2	TRBV2	CASSDFGGIMAGELFF	TGTGCCAGCAGTGATTTCGGGGGGATAATGGCCGGGGAGCTGTTTTTT
TRBJ2-7	-	-	TRBV19	CASSIGGKTYEQYF	TGTGCCAGTAGTATCGGCGGGAAAACCTACGAGCAGTACTTC
TRBJ2-7	few	-	TRBV7-8	CASSLALGVPSEQYF	TGTGCCAGCAGCTTAGCGCTCGGCGTGCCGTCGGAGCAGTACTTC
TRBJ2-5	many	-	TRBV29-1	CSVEYQGETQYF	TGCAGCGTTGAGTATCAGGGAGAGACCCAGTACTTC
TRBJ1-2	many	-	TRBV5-1	CASSLGLQGWNYGYTF	TGCGCCAGCAGCTTAGGGCTACAGGGCTGGAACTATGGCTACACCTTC
TRBJ2-1	many	TRBD2	TRBV24-1	CATAIAGGPHNEQFF	TGTGCCACCGCAATAGCGGGAGGGCCTCACAATGAGCAGTTCTTC
TRBJ2-2	many	TRBD2	TRBV20-1	CSAPGGTGELFF	TGCAGTGCCCCGGGGGGCACCGGGGAGCTGTTTTTT
TRBJ2-3	few	TRBD1	TRBV5-1	CASSYPGQGVLDTQYF	TGCGCCAGCAGCTACCCCGGACAGGGGGTTTTGGATACGCAGTATTTT
TRBJ2-1	few	TRBD2	TRBV5-1	CASSLGLAGNEQFF	TGCGCCAGCAGCTTGGGACTAGCAGGCAATGAGCAGTTCTTC
TRBJ1-2	-	TRBD1	TRBV5-4	CASSLAGGSYGYTF	TGTGCCAGCAGCTTGGCAGGGGGCAGCTATGGCTACACCTTC
TRBJ1-5	many	-	TRBV15	CATSRDRDRPNQPQHF	TGTGCCACCAGCAGAGATCGCGACAGGCCCAATCAGCCCCAGCATTTT
TRBJ2-3	many	-	TRBV20-1	CSAPDSSDTQYF	TGCAGTGCCCCAGACTCCTCCGATACGCAGTATTTT
TRBJ2-7	many	-	TRBV5-1	CASSLAQGRFYEQYF	TGCGCCAGCAGCTTGGCGCAGGGACGATTCTACGAGCAGTACTTC
TRBJ2-1	many	-	TRBV7-8	CASTAYGEQFF	TGTGCCAGCACCGCTTATGGGGAGCAGTTCTTC
TRBJ1-6	many	-	TRBV5-1	CATRRVVGDAAPLHF	TGCGCCACCCGCCGTGTTGTCGGTGACGCTGCACCCCTCCACTTT
TRBJ1-2	few	-	TRBV12-3/TRBV12-4	CASSLLTGNYGYTF	TGTGCCAGCAGCCTCCTGACAGGAAACTATGGCTACACCTTC
TRBJ1-5	many	-	TRBV27	CASSYLGQVNQPQHF	TGTGCCAGCAGTTATCTGGGCCAGGTGAATCAGCCCCAGCATTTT
TRBJ1-5	many	TRBD1	TRBV4-1	CASSQDRQGNNQPQHF	TGCGCCAGCAGCCAAGATCGACAGGGGAACAATCAGCCCCAGCATTTT
TRBJ1-5	few	TRBD1	TRBV2	CASSGGGGNRNQPQHF	TGTGCCAGCAGTGGAGGGGGCGGGAACCGCAATCAGCCCCAGCATTTT
TRBJ1-1	many	-	TRBV29-1	CSVSGSTEAFF	TGCAGCGTTTCAGGGAGCACTGAAGCTTTCTTT
TRBJ2-7	many	TRBD2	TRBV27	CASSPTSGRGLKFYEQYF	TGTGCCAGCAGTCCGACTAGCGGGAGAGGACTTAAGTTCTACGAGCAGTACTTC
TRBJ2-7	-	TRBD1	TRBV3-1	CASSWTGQGGYEQYF	TGTGCCAGCAGCTGGACGGGACAGGGGGGCTACGAGCAGTACTTC
TRBJ1-6	many	-	TRBV12-3/TRBV12-4	CASSLGQKSPLHF	TGTGCCAGCAGTTTAGGGCAGAAATCACCCCTCCACTTT
TRBJ1-3	many	-	TRBV5-6	CASSLAGYSTIYF	TGTGCCAGCAGCTTGGCCGGATACAGCACCATATATTTT
TRBJ1-4	many	-	TRBV20-1	CSARWGGQGEKLFF	TGCAGTGCTCGATGGGGCGGCCAAGGGGAAAAACTGTTTTTT
TRBJ2-3	-	TRBD2	TRBV5-1	CASSLALAGGLDTQYF	TGCGCCAGCAGCTTGGCCCTAGCGGGGGGCCTGGATACGCAGTATTTT
TRBJ2-1	many	-	TRBV28	CASSTPDGEQFF	TGTGCCAGCAGCACCCCGGACGGTGAGCAGTTCTTC
TRBJ2-2	many	TRBD1	TRBV5-1	CASSPLTGATGELFF	TGCGCCAGCAGCCCCTTGACAGGGGCTACCGGGGAGCTGTTTTTT
TRBJ1-1	-	TRBD1	TRBV20-1	CSAPRQGAEAFF	TGCAGTGCTCCCCGACAGGGCGCTGAAGCTTTCTTT
TRBJ2-7	many	TRBD2	TRBV20-1	CSARDIAGGTYEQYF	TGCAGTGCTAGAGATATAGCGGGAGGGACCTACGAGCAGTACTTC
TRBJ2-2	many	-	TRBV5-6	CASSFDNTGELFF	TGTGCCAGCAGCTTCGACAACACCGGGGAGCTGTTTTTT
TRBJ2-2	many	-	TRBV5-1	CASSLYGGQTGELFF	TGCGCCAGCAGCTTGTACGGGGGCCAGACCGGGGAGCTGTTTTTT
TRBJ2-5	many	-	TRBV20-1	CSARGADSRETQYF	TGCAGTGCTAGAGGAGCGGACTCACGAGAGACCCAGTACTTC
TRBJ2-2	many	-	TRBV3-1	CASQLLGVDTGELFF	TGTGCCAGCCAGCTTCTAGGGGTAGACACCGGGGAGCTGTTTTTT